The entry that follows covers one TCR beta chain sequence. The antigen is undetermined. This sample includes further DNA sequences coding for the same CDR3. Germline CDR1 reads SQVTM; CDR2 reads ANQGSEA. The ends were cut back, 3 bases at V and 3 bases at J, with 7 bases in the middle. The CDR3 consists of 12 residues. PCR used 60 Vbeta primers and 13 Jbeta primers. Generated by immunoSEQ multiplex PCR, the TCRdb table keeps only in-frame clones and is missing some. The table records some 130,000 clones, 79% of them present only once. The sample belongs to a study of cytomegalovirus exposure and HLA in healthy donors. Whole-study findings and limits: Researchers counted 164 TCR beta chains as cytomegalovirus-associated. Most sequenced TCRs were rare (though some public TCRs occurred in many donors). Across HLA loci, a later analysis found differing TCR association rates, with DRB1 most and HLA-C fewest.

The genes are TRBV29-1 and TRBJ2-3, with unresolved D. Sequencing was done on a sample of PBMCs. The receptor was isolated from a man aged 35 to 55 in good health and CMV-seropositive. This chain's CDR3 is CSVDESTDTQYF. CDR3 sequence (DNA): TGCAGCGTTGATGAGTCGACAGATACGCAGTATTTT.